A single sample is the source of the 28 T cell receptor beta chains below, sequenced in a study of vaccination and CD4 T cells after COVID-19. With the Oncomine TCR Beta short-read assay, DNA from cultured CD4+ T cells was sequenced. One entry per CDR3 protein results from TCRdb running MiXCR on the PCR reads. The data hold about 17,000 distinct CDR3 sequences, with 40% observed a single time. No antigen has been assigned to these receptors. Treatment specified: approximately 9-day PBMC culture with coronavirus spike peptide pools or control peptides (ViraFEST assay). Material: CD4+ T cells from blood, cultured in vitro. Receptors originate from a human donor who had recovered from COVID-19.

V usage is TRBV25-1 and J usage is TRBJ1-2, with D possibly TRBD1 on 6 matching bases. V was shortened by 4 bases and J by 5 bases, with 20 bases between the two germline ends. The CDR3 contains 16 residues. CDR1 is MGHDK and CDR2 is SYGVNS in the germline V gene. The CDR3 nucleotides are TGTGCCAGCAGTGCCTCAGCGAGGGGGGCTCATTATGGCTACACCTTC. Translated: CASSASARGAHYGYTF.

This rearrangement joins TRBV20-1 to TRBJ1-1; D is perhaps TRBD1 (5 bases). The CDR3 is 13 residues long. Germline V gives CDR1 DFQATT, CDR2 SNEGSKA (reference sequence). Trimming stripped 5 bases from V and 6 bases from J, with 16 bases between. The CDR3 DNA sequence: TGCAGTGCTCCCCGAGGGAGGGACTCTGAAGCTTTCTTT. Amino acids: CSAPRGRDSEAFF.

V usage is TRBV7-2 and J usage is TRBJ1-2; D remains ambiguous. This CDR3 has 14 residues. V lost 5 bases, J lost 8 bases, and 18 bases lay in between. Germline V gene sequence: CDR1 SGHTA, CDR2 FQGNSA. Written as DNA, the CDR3 is TGTGCCAGCAGCCCGATGCGCCCTACGGACGGCTACACCTTC. It encodes CASSPMRPTDGYTF.

J is TRBJ1-2 and V is TRBV5-1; D is undetermined. V lost 0 bases and J 5 bases, leaving 8 bases between the germline ends. CDR1 SGHRS and CDR2 YFSETQ come from the germline V gene. The CDR3 is 13 amino acids. CDR3 in amino acids: CASSLVREYGYTF. CDR3 nucleotides: TGCGCCAGCAGCTTGGTTAGGGAGTATGGCTACACCTTC.

The chain combines TRBV4-3 with TRBJ2-3, with D unresolved. Germline values: CDR1 LGHNA, CDR2 YSLEER. The CDR3 sequence is 12 residues long. Trimming removed 1 base at V and 5 bases at J, with 4 bases between. CDR3 in DNA: TGCGCCAGCAGCCAAGCCGGAGATACGCAGTATTTT. Protein sequence: CASSQAGDTQYF.

J is TRBJ1-2 and V is TRBV19; 7 bases fit TRBD1. In germline, CDR1 is LNHDA, CDR2 SQIVND (reference sequence). The CDR3 covers 14 residues. Losses at the gene ends were 6 bases for V and 4 bases for J; bases not matched to a gene: 8. CDR3 sequence reads: CASRPGQLFYGYTF. CDR3 coding DNA: TGTGCCAGTAGACCGGGACAGTTGTTCTATGGCTACACCTTC. Full variable domain (outside the CDR3, taken from reference TRBV19 and TRBJ1-2): DGGITQSPKYLFRKEGQNVTLSCEQNLNHDAMYWYRQDPGQGLRLIYYSQIVNDFQKGDIAEGYSVSREKKESFPLTVTSAQKNPTAFYLCASRPGQLFYGYTFGSGTRLTVV.

This clonotype was counted only a few times. The rearrangement links TRBV20-1 to TRBJ1-2, with D hard to call. Trimming took off 0 bases at V and 0 bases at J, with 8 bases between the two ends. Germline V gene lookup returns CDR1 DFQATT and CDR2 SNEGSKA (reference sequence). The CDR3 has 14 amino acids. CDR3 amino acids: CSARDPRTNYGYTF. For the CDR3, the DNA is TGCAGTGCTAGAGACCCACGGACTAACTATGGCTACACCTTC.

This chain's CDR3 is CASSRSGRASSSYNEQFF. CDR3 DNA sequence: TGTGCCAGCAGCCGAAGCGGGAGGGCCTCGAGCTCCTACAATGAGCAGTTCTTC. V gene TRBV7-2 combines with J gene TRBJ2-1; 10 bases map to TRBD2. CDR3 size: 18 residues. The trim removed 5 bases at V and 0 bases at J, leaving 10 bases unmatched. The germline CDR1 and CDR2 sequences are SGHTA and FQGNSA.

This clonotype was seen a handful of times. The genes are TRBV29-1 and TRBJ1-2; no clear D gene. CDR1 SQVTM and CDR2 ANQGSEA come from the germline V gene. V lost 5 bases and J lost 7, with 14 bases in between. The CDR3 has 12 residues. CDR3 amino acids: CSVLGLLGGYTF. The CDR3, as DNA: TGCAGCGTTTTGGGGTTACTTGGTGGCTACACCTTC.

The rearrangement links TRBV6-5 to TRBJ2-1; no firm D call. Germline V gene data show CDR1 as MNHEY and CDR2 as SVGAGI. The CDR3 length is 11 residues. The V end lost 4 bases, the J end lost 6 bases, and 4 bases lay between the germline ends. CDR3 sequence: CASSWGNEQFF. CDR3 nucleotides: TGTGCCAGCAGTTGGGGCAATGAGCAGTTCTTC.

This clonotype was observed a few times. This chain connects TRBV28 to TRBJ1-5, with D maybe TRBD1 (5 bases). Deletions cut 4 bases from V and 2 bases from J, with 12 bases between. Germline loops: CDR1 MDHEN, CDR2 SYDVKM. This CDR3 is built from 15 residues. CDR3 loop: CASSYSRAGNQPQHF. CDR3 DNA: TGTGCCAGCAGTTATAGCAGGGCGGGCAATCAGCCCCAGCATTTT.

This clonotype was picked up a small number of times. V usage is TRBV2 and J usage is TRBJ1-2, with D possibly TRBD1 on 5 matching bases. Germline V lookup: CDR1 SNHLY, CDR2 FYNNEI. This CDR3 spans 15 amino acids. V was shortened by 8 bases and J by 5 bases, with 21 bases between the two germline ends. The CDR3 nucleotides read TGTGCCAGCCCCGAGGGACTATTTTCGGCTTATGGCTACACCTTC. Encoded protein: CASPEGLFSAYGYTF.

The rearrangement joins TRBV5-6 to TRBJ1-5; D unresolved. With 2 bases removed from V and 4 bases from J, the gap between germline ends came to 10 bases. The CDR3 is made up of 14 amino acids. The germline V gene encodes CDR1 SGHDT and CDR2 YYEEEE. The CDR3 nucleotides are TGTGCCAGCAGCTTTGGGAGGTGGAATCAGCCCCAGCATTTT. Translated: CASSFGRWNQPQHF. The complete variable domain, with remaining parts taken from reference TRBV5-6 and TRBJ1-5, reads DAGVTQSPTHLIKTRGQQVTLRCSPKSGHDTVSWYQQALGQGPQFIFQYYEEEERQRGNFPDRFSGHQFPNYSSELNVNALLLGDSALYLCASSFGRWNQPQHFGDGTRLSIL.

This clonotype came up a few times. This chain links TRBV12-3 or TRBV12-4 with TRBJ2-5; 7 nucleotides agree with TRBD1. The CDR3 consists of 13 residues. V gave up 5 bases and J gave up 4 bases; unmatched junction bases: 4. The CDR3 DNA is TGTGCCAGCAGTCCGGGACAGATAGAGACCCAGTACTTC. Protein product: CASSPGQIETQYF.

The V call is TRBV20-1, the J call TRBJ2-3, with 8 bases fitting TRBD1. Germline V gene lookup returns CDR1 DFQATT and CDR2 SNEGSKA (reference sequence). This CDR3 region has 18 residues. Trimming cost V 3 bases and J 2 bases; bases outside gene matches: 16. CDR3 amino acids: CSASQFRGRSGITDTQYF. CDR3 bases: TGCAGTGCTAGCCAATTCAGGGGGCGAAGTGGGATCACAGATACGCAGTATTTT.

This clonotype has a handful of counts. The V and J genes are TRBV20-1 and TRBJ2-5, with a tentative D call TRBD1 (5 bases). This CDR3 spans 15 amino acids. Trimming cost V 5 bases and J 5 bases, with 21 bases left between them. Germline V CDR1 and CDR2: DFQATT, SNEGSKA (reference sequence). Here the CDR3 DNA reads TGCAGTGCTCTCAGCCCGCAGGGATCCGGCGAGACCCAGTACTTC. Its translation is CSALSPQGSGETQYF.

This clonotype was found a few times. V is TRBV20-1 and J is TRBJ1-2; 7 bases are a match to TRBD1. Germline lookup yields CDR1 DFQATT and CDR2 SNEGSKA (reference sequence). CDR3 length: 13 amino acids. J was trimmed by 5 bases and V by 6 bases; bases with no gene match: 9. This CDR3 is CSATGARGYGYTF. CDR3 in DNA: TGCAGTGCAACAGGGGCCCGCGGTTATGGCTACACCTTC.

In DNA form, the CDR3 reads TGTGCCAGCAGCTGGGACAATTACAATGAGCAGTTCTTC. This codes for CASSWDNYNEQFF. This sequence joins TRBV7-8 and TRBJ2-1, with D perhaps TRBD1 (6 bases). Germline V gives CDR1 SGHVS, CDR2 FQNEAQ. V was trimmed by 4 bases and J by 4 bases, leaving 8 bases between them. The CDR3 is 13 amino acids.

This clonotype has just a few counts. CDR3 bases: TGTGCCAGTACTGACAGGGTCACTCAGCCCCAGCATTTT. It yields the protein CASTDRVTQPQHF. This chain connects TRBV19 to TRBJ1-5; 7 bases agree with TRBD1. This CDR3 is 13 amino acids long. V trimming: 7 bases; J trimming: 6 bases; junction bases outside the gene matches: 6. The germline V gene encodes CDR1 LNHDA and CDR2 SQIVND (reference sequence). Together with reference TRBV19 and TRBJ1-5, the CDR3 gives the full variable domain: DGGITQSPKYLFRKEGQNVTLSCEQNLNHDAMYWYRQDPGQGLRLIYYSQIVNDFQKGDIAEGYSVSREKKESFPLTVTSAQKNPTAFYLCASTDRVTQPQHFGDGTRLSIL.

The V call is TRBV12-3 or TRBV12-4, the J call TRBJ2-3; 12 bases line up with TRBD2. With 3 bases clipped from V and 4 bases from J, the junction kept 2 bases outside the gene matches. The CDR3 has 15 amino acids. The CDR3 protein is CASSFGLAGPDTQYF. In nucleotides, the CDR3 is TGTGCCAGCAGTTTCGGACTAGCGGGACCAGATACGCAGTATTTT.

The chain has TRBV19 and TRBJ2-1; TRBD2 matches 12 bases. V trimming: 5 bases; J trimming: 7 bases; junction bases outside the gene matches: 3. The CDR3 has 14 amino acids. Germline V gives CDR1 LNHDA, CDR2 SQIVND (reference sequence). For the CDR3, the DNA is TGTGCCAGTAGTCGGCTAGCGGGAGGGAATGAGCAGTTCTTC. Its protein product is CASSRLAGGNEQFF.

This clonotype was detected only a few times. The V gene is TRBV30, the J gene TRBJ1-5; D is unclear. The CDR3 extends over 13 amino acids. Trimming removed 4 bases at V and 3 bases at J, with 10 bases between. From germline, CDR1 is GTSNPN and CDR2 SVGIG (reference sequence). The CDR3: CAWKGGYNQPQHF. The CDR3 coding sequence is TGTGCCTGGAAAGGTGGCTACAATCAGCCCCAGCATTTT.

The chain is built from TRBV15 and TRBJ2-3, with 7 bases lining up with TRBD2. Germline lookup yields CDR1 LNHNV and CDR2 YYDKDF (reference sequence). The trim removed 0 bases at V and 2 bases at J, leaving 8 bases unmatched. This CDR3 has 17 residues. CDR3 protein: CATSRDHIGTITDTQYF. DNA for the CDR3: TGTGCCACCAGCAGAGATCATATTGGGACTATCACAGATACGCAGTATTTT.

This clonotype was observed a few times. V is TRBV6-1 and J is TRBJ2-7; possibly TRBD1 or TRBD2 for D (5 bases each). The V and J ends lost 6 bases and 6 bases respectively, with 18 bases between them. Germline V gives CDR1 MNHNS, CDR2 SASEGT. This CDR3 spans 14 amino acids. This chain's CDR3 is CASRTGTGSSEQYF. CDR3 in DNA: TGTGCCAGCAGGACCGGGACGGGATCGTCCGAGCAGTACTTC.

This clonotype has a handful of counts. V gene TRBV6-1 combines with J gene TRBJ1-1, with D tentatively TRBD1 (6 bases). In germline, CDR1 is MNHNS, CDR2 SASEGT. Trimming pared 6 bases from V and 6 bases from J, leaving 14 bases between. The CDR3 sequence is 13 residues long. The CDR3 is CASREQGRAEAFF. The CDR3 region has the DNA TGTGCCAGCAGAGAACAGGGAAGGGCTGAAGCTTTCTTT.

Only one count was recorded for this clonotype. The chain couples TRBV12-3 or TRBV12-4 to TRBJ1-6; D may be TRBD1 (6 bases). Between the trimmed V and J ends, which lost 3 bases and 8 bases, there was a span of 11 bases. CDR3 length: 14 amino acids. The CDR3 region has the DNA TGTGCCAGCAGTTTGCCCCCAGGGGATTCACCCCTCCACTTT. This translates into CASSLPPGDSPLHF.

This clonotype turned up a few times. The chain combines TRBV19 with TRBJ1-5; D is undetermined. The CDR3 is made up of 13 amino acids. CDR1 is LNHDA and CDR2 is SQIVND in the germline V gene (reference sequence). The ends were cut back, 3 bases at V and 4 bases at J, with 7 bases in the middle. This CDR3 is CASSMVSNQPQHF. CDR3 in DNA: TGTGCCAGTAGTATGGTCAGTAATCAGCCCCAGCATTTT. Based on the CDR3 plus reference TRBV19 and TRBJ1-5, the full variable domain is DGGITQSPKYLFRKEGQNVTLSCEQNLNHDAMYWYRQDPGQGLRLIYYSQIVNDFQKGDIAEGYSVSREKKESFPLTVTSAQKNPTAFYLCASSMVSNQPQHFGDGTRLSIL.

The chain has TRBV4-3 and TRBJ1-5; D ambiguous. CDR3 length: 15 residues. Germline-derived CDR1 and CDR2 are LGHNA and YSLEER. The V gene lost 1 base and the J gene lost 4 bases, with 11 bases spanning the gap. CDR3 DNA: TGCGCCAGCAGCCAAGGCGGAGCACTGAATCAGCCCCAGCATTTT. It translates to CASSQGGALNQPQHF.